A selection of T cell receptor beta chains follows, all from one sample in a study of OX40 agonist ivuxolimab in advanced cancers. Clones were read by immunoSEQ multiplex PCR, and TCRdb kept only the in-frame ones, dropping some. The data show more than 45,000 clones, 70% to 85% seen once. Material: CD4+ or CD8+ T cells sorted from blood, obtained in a trial of the OX40 agonist ivuxolimab. The receptor source for this set is an adult with an advanced solid tumor such as melanoma, head and neck, liver or kidney cancer. The CDR3 runs from the conserved cysteine through the conserved F or W. The order of the fields is J gene, V gene, D gene, clone size, CDR3 DNA, CDR3 protein. The D gene is left open where the match is weak. Some rows mark clone size as missing; the rest say once, few, many or name a class of expanded clone.

TRBJ2-5 | TRBV5-4 | TRBD1 | - | TGTGCCAGCAGCTGGGGACAGGGGAAAGTAGAGACCCAGTACTTC | CASSWGQGKVETQYF
TRBJ2-5 | TRBV15 | - | - | TGTGCCACCAGCAGAGCACGGAGCAGAAGCCAAGAGACCCAGTACTTC | CATSRARSRSQETQYF
TRBJ2-7 | TRBV7-2 | - | once | TGTGCCAGCAGCTTAAACAGGCCGAGCTCCTACGAGCAGTACTTC | CASSLNRPSSYEQYF
TRBJ1-4 | TRBV7-8 | - | - | TGTGCCAGCAGCTTAAATCCGGCACACACTAATGAAAAACTGTTTTTT | CASSLNPAHTNEKLFF
TRBJ1-2 | TRBV28 | - | - | TGTGCCAGCAGTTTACAGGGTGTGTCCTATGGCTACACCTTC | CASSLQGVSYGYTF
TRBJ1-5 | TRBV4-2 | TRBD1 | - | TGTGCCAGCAGCCAAGGTCCAGGGGGCGGCAATCAGCCCCAGCATTTT | CASSQGPGGGNQPQHF
TRBJ1-2 | TRBV10-3 | - | - | TGTGCCATCAGTGAGGCGGGGGGCTTCGGCTATGGCTACACCTTC | CAISEAGGFGYGYTF
TRBJ1-4 | TRBV7-5 | - | - | TGTGCCGGCCGGTGGCCTAATGAAAAACTGTTTTTT | CAGRWPNEKLFF
TRBJ2-2 | TRBV5-1 | - | - | TGCGCCAGCAGCTCGACGGGTCTGGCCGGGGAGCTGTTTTTT | CASSSTGLAGELFF
TRBJ2-2 | TRBV28 | - | few | TGTGCCAGCAGCTTAGTTCCCCCCGGGACCGGGGAGCTGTTTTTT | CASSLVPPGTGELFF
TRBJ1-6 | TRBV14 | TRBD1 | once | TGTGCCAGCAAACAACGACAGGGGCACTCCTATAATTCACCCCTCCACTTT | CASKQRQGHSYNSPLHF
TRBJ2-4 | TRBV11-3 | - | - | TGTGCCAGCAGCTTAGGGCCCGGGGGCCGGGGAAACATTCAGTACTTC | CASSLGPGGRGNIQYF
TRBJ2-1 | TRBV5-4 | - | - | TGTGCCAGCAGTCTGTATCTAGTAGGCAATGAGCAGTTCTTC | CASSLYLVGNEQFF
TRBJ1-3 | TRBV6-4 | - | - | TGTGCCATCACGCACGACAGCTCTGGAAACACCATATATTTT | CAITHDSSGNTIYF